These 28 T cell receptor beta chains came from one sample sequenced in a study of blood T cell repertoires in COVID-19. Here immunoSEQ multiplex PCR was the method, and the copy in TCRdb shows in-frame clones only, minus some. The data hold under 250,000 clones, with 83% observed a single time. The sequenced sample consisted of PBMCs or T cells enriched from blood (not recorded which). All receptors derive from a woman aged 40 to 55 who had been exposed to COVID-19.

This clone occurred many times. V and J are TRBV19 and TRBJ1-5, with a possible D match to TRBD1 (5 bases). Trimming cost V 7 bases and J 7 bases, with 11 bases left between them. Germline lookup yields CDR1 LNHDA and CDR2 SQIVND (reference sequence). The CDR3 has 12 amino acids. The CDR3 here is CASKLRGQPQHF. DNA for the CDR3: TGTGCCAGTAAGCTAAGGGGACAGCCCCAGCATTTT.

This clone was counted a single time. The chain recombines TRBV7-2 with TRBJ1-2, with TRBD1 as a possible D gene (5 bases). Germline V gene data show CDR1 as SGHTA and CDR2 as FQGNSA. V lost 2 bases to trimming and J lost 4 bases, with 11 bases between them. CDR3 length: 14 residues. The CDR3: CASSLSQGGYGYTF. Here the CDR3 DNA reads TGTGCCAGCAGCTTATCCCAGGGTGGCTATGGCTACACCTTC. The whole variable domain, filled in from reference TRBV7-2 and TRBJ1-2, reads GAGVSQSPSNKVTEKGKDVELRCDPISGHTALYWYRQSLGQGLEFLIYFQGNSAPDKSGLPSDRFSAERTGGSVSTLTIQRTQQEDSAVYLCASSLSQGGYGYTFGSGTRLTVV.

This clone was seen a handful of times. The V gene is TRBV19, the J gene TRBJ2-5; tentatively, D is TRBD1 (6 bases). This CDR3 contains 14 residues. Germline V gene data show CDR1 as LNHDA and CDR2 as SQIVND (reference sequence). Trimming stripped 3 bases from V and 5 bases from J, with 13 bases between. CDR3 in DNA: TGTGCCAGTAGTATGCTGAGGGGGTTGGAGACCCAGTACTTC. It yields the protein CASSMLRGLETQYF.

V usage is TRBV9 and J usage is TRBJ2-2; TRBD1 aligns across 8 bases. This CDR3 region has 15 residues. Germline V gives CDR1 SGDLS, CDR2 YYNGEE. V trimming: 5 bases; J trimming: 4 bases; junction bases outside the gene matches: 7. The CDR3 here is CASSKGTGATGELFF. In DNA, the CDR3 is TGTGCCAGCAGTAAGGGGACAGGTGCCACCGGGGAGCTGTTTTTT.

V is TRBV28 and J is TRBJ2-7; D uncertain. This CDR3 contains 14 residues. Trimming shortened V by 3 bases and J by 3 bases, and 12 bases separated the two germline ends. The germline gives CDR1 MDHEN, CDR2 SYDVKM. The CDR3 nucleotides read TGTGCCAGCAGTTTTCTTTCACTTGGCTACGAGCAGTACTTC. This codes for CASSFLSLGYEQYF.

This chain links TRBV5-5 with TRBJ1-1; 8 nucleotides match TRBD1. The germline CDR1 and CDR2 sequences are SGHKS and YYEKEE (reference sequence). This CDR3 has 16 amino acids. Losses at the gene ends were 0 bases for V and 4 bases for J; bases not matched to a gene: 8. CDR3 loop: CASSLVMGQVPTEAFF. DNA of the CDR3: TGTGCCAGCAGCTTGGTCATGGGACAGGTCCCCACTGAAGCTTTCTTT.

The rearrangement uses TRBV7-2 and TRBJ1-1; D gene unclear. The germline V gene encodes CDR1 SGHTA and CDR2 FQGNSA. The CDR3 covers 14 residues. The germline V and J ends were trimmed by 2 bases and 4 bases, with 11 bases remaining between them. The CDR3 DNA follows: TGTGCCAGCAGCTTAAACGCAGTCAGCACTGAAGCTTTCTTT. It translates to CASSLNAVSTEAFF.

A remark on this clone: The identical CDR3 is also encoded by other nucleotide sequences in the sample. The V call is TRBV5-1, the J call TRBJ2-7; D unclear. Germline lookup yields CDR1 SGHRS and CDR2 YFSETQ. V dropped 2 bases and J dropped 0 bases, with 9 bases sitting between them. The CDR3 has 14 amino acids. CDR3 sequence: CASSFEVPSYEQYF. The CDR3 nucleotides read TGCGCCAGCAGCTTTGAGGTCCCCTCCTACGAGCAGTACTTC.

This clone was found once. V gene TRBV12-3 or TRBV12-4 combines with J gene TRBJ1-2, with D perhaps matching TRBD1 (6 bases). The CDR3 loop spans 13 amino acids. Trimming pared 8 bases from V and 3 bases from J, leaving 13 bases between. The CDR3 protein is CASATQGYYGYTF. DNA of the CDR3: TGTGCCAGCGCCACTCAGGGGTACTATGGCTACACCTTC.

This rearrangement joins TRBV28 to TRBJ2-2; the match to TRBD2 covers 10 bases. This CDR3 region has 19 residues. Unmatched junction bases numbered 15, after V lost 3 bases and J lost 5 bases. CDR1 MDHEN and CDR2 SYDVKM come from the germline V gene. The CDR3 loop is CASSFWASGGEKGTGELFF. The CDR3 DNA follows: TGTGCCAGCAGTTTTTGGGCTAGCGGGGGAGAAAAGGGGACCGGGGAGCTGTTTTTT.

CDR3 in DNA: TGTGCCTGGAACCCTCGACAGGGTCGGGAGACCCAGTACTTC. Translated, it gives CAWNPRQGRETQYF. The genes are TRBV30 and TRBJ2-5, with 7 bases lining up with TRBD1. From germline, CDR1 is GTSNPN and CDR2 SVGIG (reference sequence). The length of the CDR3 is 14 residues. With 4 bases clipped from V and 5 bases from J, the junction kept 10 bases outside the gene matches. The whole variable domain, remainder taken from reference TRBV30 and TRBJ2-5, is SQTIHQWPATLVQPVGSPLSLECTVEGTSNPNLYWYRQAAGRGLQLLFYSVGIGQISSEVPQNLSASRPQDRQFILSSKKLLLSDSGFYLCAWNPRQGRETQYFGPGTRLLVL.

The V call is TRBV2, the J call TRBJ1-2; D is unclear. The CDR3 covers 13 residues. Germline V gene data show CDR1 as SNHLY and CDR2 as FYNNEI. Trimming cost V 4 bases and J 1 base, with 7 bases left between them. CDR3 bases: TGTGCCAGCAGTGGGGAGGTTAACTATGGCTACACCTTC. It translates to CASSGEVNYGYTF.

The genes are TRBV3-1 (or the pseudogene TRBV3-2) and TRBJ1-5; no firm D call. The CDR3 covers 13 residues. V was shortened by 2 bases and J by 5 bases, with 7 bases between the two germline ends. Per the germline V gene, CDR1 is LGHDT and CDR2 is YNNKEL (reference sequence). In nucleotides, the CDR3 is TGTGCCAGCAGCCAATCACGAGATCAGCCCCAGCATTTT. It codes for CASSQSRDQPQHF.

This chain uses TRBV9 with TRBJ2-7; D may be TRBD1 (6 bases). This CDR3 comprises 14 residues. V was trimmed by 4 bases and J by 2 bases, leaving 13 bases between them. CDR1 is SGDLS and CDR2 is YYNGEE in the germline V gene. The CDR3 spells CASSPRDTAYEQYF. CDR3 in DNA: TGTGCCAGCAGCCCTAGGGACACCGCCTACGAGCAGTACTTC. Using reference TRBV9 and TRBJ2-7 for the parts outside the CDR3, the full variable domain is DSGVTQTPKHLITATGQRVTLRCSPRSGDLSVYWYQQSLDQGLQFLIQYYNGEERAKGNILERFSAQQFPDLHSELNLSSLELGDSALYFCASSPRDTAYEQYFGPGTRLTVT.

The V and J genes are TRBV6-8 and TRBJ2-3, with 11 bases fitting TRBD2. The CDR3 is 19 residues long. The junction had 12 bases not matched to a gene; V was cut back by 1 base and J by 3 bases. Germline CDR1 and CDR2: MNHGY and SAAAGT. Here the CDR3 reads CASSYFAASGGPGTDTQYF. The CDR3 coding sequence is TGTGCCAGCAGTTACTTCGCGGCTAGCGGGGGGCCGGGGACAGATACGCAGTATTTT.

The chain employs TRBV18 and TRBJ1-3, with D possibly matching TRBD1 (6 bases). CDR1 KGHSH and CDR2 LQKENI come from the germline V gene. This CDR3 has 16 residues. Trimming pared 3 bases from V and 0 bases from J, leaving 12 bases between. The CDR3 spells CASSPDSLYSGNTIYF. CDR3 coding DNA: TGTGCCAGCTCACCGGACAGCCTTTACTCTGGAAACACCATATATTTT.

J is TRBJ2-3 and V is TRBV13; 8 nucleotides match TRBD2. The length of the CDR3 is 15 residues. CDR1 PRHDT and CDR2 FYEKMQ come from the germline V gene (reference sequence). V lost 4 bases and J lost 4; bases outside the gene matches: 7. The CDR3 loop is CASSSTTSAADTQYF. The CDR3 coding sequence is TGTGCCAGCAGCTCCACGACTAGCGCAGCAGATACGCAGTATTTT.

CDR3 sequence (DNA): TGTGCCTCAGCAGGTCCCTCTGGGGCCAACGTCCTGACTTTC. Translating gives CASAGPSGANVLTF. This chain connects TRBV27 to TRBJ2-6; no firm D call. Trimming removed 11 bases from V and 0 bases from J, with 11 bases in between. Germline V gene lookup returns CDR1 MNHEY and CDR2 SMNVEV (reference sequence). The CDR3 covers 14 residues.

The chain couples TRBV7-2 to TRBJ1-1; D not certain. The CDR3 is made up of 14 amino acids. Trimming stripped 6 bases from V and 9 bases from J, with 20 bases between. Germline V gene sequence: CDR1 SGHTA, CDR2 FQGNSA. DNA for the CDR3: TGTGCCAGCAGTCTGGACTCCGCTCCCATCCAAGCTTTCTTT. It specifies CASSLDSAPIQAFF.

This sequence joins TRBV7-2 and TRBJ2-4; TRBD1 matches at 11 bases. This CDR3 contains 16 residues. V shed 5 bases and J 5 bases; nucleotides not matched to a gene: 8. The germline CDR1 and CDR2 sequences are SGHTA and FQGNSA. The CDR3 DNA reads TGTGCCAGCAGCCCGGACAGGGGGCGACCCCAAAACATTCAGTACTTC. Protein: CASSPDRGRPQNIQYF.

The CDR3 nucleotides are TGTGCCAGCAGCGTAGGCGGGGCTGGAAACACCATATATTTT. This gives the protein CASSVGGAGNTIYF. V and J are TRBV9 and TRBJ1-3, with no clear D. Per germline, CDR1 SGDLS and CDR2 YYNGEE. Trimming removed 0 bases from V and 2 bases from J, with 6 bases in between. CDR3 length: 14 amino acids. Drawing the rest from reference TRBV9 and TRBJ1-3, the complete variable domain is DSGVTQTPKHLITATGQRVTLRCSPRSGDLSVYWYQQSLDQGLQFLIQYYNGEERAKGNILERFSAQQFPDLHSELNLSSLELGDSALYFCASSVGGAGNTIYFGEGSWLTVV.

This clone was recorded once. Additional DNA sequences in this sample encode the identical CDR3. The chain recombines TRBV7-2 with TRBJ1-1, with a weak D call TRBD1 (5 bases). V gave up 5 bases and J gave up 1 base, with 8 bases separating them. Germline CDR1 and CDR2: SGHTA and FQGNSA. The CDR3 has 13 residues. The CDR3 loop is CASSLGQNTEAFF. CDR3 bases: TGTGCCAGCAGCCTTGGACAGAACACTGAAGCTTTCTTT.

This clone was counted between two and nine times. The V gene is TRBV18, the J gene TRBJ2-7, with D perhaps matching TRBD1 (6 bases). Deletions cut 2 bases from V and 5 bases from J, with 13 bases between. From germline, CDR1 is KGHSH and CDR2 LQKENI. The CDR3 spans 14 residues. The CDR3 DNA reads as TGTGCCAGCTCACCAAGGCAGGGGAAAGACGAGCAGTACTTC. It yields the protein CASSPRQGKDEQYF.

This clone was seen a few times. V gene TRBV27 combines with J gene TRBJ2-7; a weak D match, TRBD1 (6 bases). The CDR3 contains 14 residues. V was cut by 6 bases and J by 1 base, with 13 bases left in between. The germline CDR1 and CDR2 sequences are MNHEY and SMNVEV (reference sequence). In nucleotides, the CDR3 is TGTGCCAGCAGGGAAGGGGGTAGGTCCTACGAGCAGTACTTC. Protein product: CASREGGRSYEQYF.

The chain employs TRBV2 and TRBJ1-2, with D tentatively TRBD1 (6 bases). V lost 3 bases and J 4 bases, leaving 12 bases between the germline ends. This CDR3 region has 14 residues. Germline lookup yields CDR1 SNHLY and CDR2 FYNNEI. The CDR3 DNA reads TGTGCCAGCAGTGAGGGGGGGCAAGGCTATGGCTACACCTTC. It specifies CASSEGGQGYGYTF.

This chain links TRBV24-1 with TRBJ2-3; TRBD2 matches at 10 bases. Germline values: CDR1 KGHDR, CDR2 SFDVKD. The CDR3 extends over 15 amino acids. J was trimmed by 3 bases and V by 3 bases; bases with no gene match: 2. CDR3 in DNA: TGTGCCACCAGTGATCCAGCGGGGGGGACAGATACGCAGTATTTT. Protein product: CATSDPAGGTDTQYF.

This chain joins TRBV19 and TRBJ1-4; the D gene is possibly TRBD1 (5 bases). CDR1 is LNHDA and CDR2 is SQIVND in the germline V gene (reference sequence). The CDR3 is 15 amino acids. V was cut by 4 bases and J by 0 bases, with 9 bases left in between. As DNA, the CDR3 is TGTGCCAGTAGTACTCGACAGACAACTAATGAAAAACTGTTTTTT. Its translation: CASSTRQTTNEKLFF.

This sequence joins TRBV13 and TRBJ1-1; D is unclear. Trimming took off 5 bases at V and 10 bases at J, with 14 bases between the two ends. This CDR3 has 12 residues. CDR1 is PRHDT, CDR2 FYEKMQ, per germline (reference sequence). The chain's CDR3 is CASSLTRAVAFF. The CDR3, as DNA: TGTGCCAGCAGCCTGACGAGGGCGGTAGCTTTCTTT.